This T cell receptor beta chain was identified during a study of shared clonotypes between healthy human individuals. Study overall: Per donor, CD8 memory used one plate, CD8 naive used two, CD4 memory used three and CD4 naive used three.

The CDR3 length is 14 residues. The V gene's germline CDR1 is SGHTA and CDR2 FQGNSA. The V gene lost 1 base and the J gene lost 1 base, with 5 bases spanning the gap. Method: immunoSEQ multiplex PCR; TCRdb's copy keeps in-frame clones and lacks some. The sample includes roughly 2.6 million clones, approximately 92% seen only once; the top ten take roughly 0.13%. As concerns this clone: This sample also contains other DNA sequences that code for the same CDR3.

The rearrangement joins TRBV7-2 to TRBJ1-5; D is ambiguous. The sequenced sample was naive CD4+ T cells sorted from blood. Subset denoted: CD45RA+ positively selected. This receptor was identified in a man aged 18 to 35 in good health. As DNA, the CDR3 is TGTGCCAGCAGCTTAGGTAACAGCAATCAGCCCCAGCATTTT. Protein sequence: CASSLGNSNQPQHF.